These T cell receptor beta chains were read from a single sample in a study of blood T cell repertoires in COVID-19. Produced via immunoSEQ multiplex PCR; TCRdb's table is partial and in-frame only. The sample has 56,000 or so clones, around four fifths seen once. The material sequenced was peripheral blood. Receptor source: a woman in her 70s with acute or convalescent COVID-19. CDR3s leave out the opening cysteine and the closing phenylalanine or tryptophan. Expanded clones are given a class, and other clones once, few, many or no size at all.

clone_size,v_call,j_call,cdr3_aa
NA,TRBV7-2,TRBJ2-2,ASSLNSYTGELF
NA,TRBV7-9,TRBJ1-1,ASRPRQGGAEAF
NA,TRBV3-1/TRBV3-2,TRBJ1-6,ASREGQYSLTLH
few,TRBV5-1,TRBJ2-1,ASSFWTSGVNEQF
once,TRBV20-1,TRBJ2-7,SASTKSGGRYYEQY
few,TRBV5-1,TRBJ2-1,ASSQFWGGDNEQF
NA,TRBV23-1,TRBJ2-3,ASSQGTGGFLADTQY
NA,TRBV5-6,TRBJ2-1,ASSFGLAGGLNEQF
NA,TRBV6-5,TRBJ2-3,ASSRDRLTDTQY
NA,TRBV19,TRBJ2-7,AIGTGGDEQY
NA,TRBV7-9,TRBJ1-2,ASSLLAEYGYT
NA,TRBV29-1,TRBJ2-4,SGGQGRNIQY
NA,TRBV30,TRBJ2-2,AWSRKGLDGELF
NA,TRBV5-4,TRBJ2-3,ASSLQLAGGSDTQY
NA,TRBV5-1,TRBJ2-1,ASSWVTGGSSYNEQF
NA,TRBV28,TRBJ1-2,ASTPREINYGYT
NA,TRBV28,TRBJ2-7,ASSRTYEQY
NA,TRBV15,TRBJ2-7,ATSRDTQGSYEQY
few,TRBV27,TRBJ2-5,ASSFGDRQEGTQY
NA,TRBV19,TRBJ1-1,ASSISRTEHTEAF
NA,TRBV6-2/TRBV6-3,TRBJ1-6,ASSDRVYSPLH
NA,TRBV7-8,TRBJ1-1,ASSSYLNTEAF
NA,TRBV5-4,TRBJ2-3,ASSTGQKIASTDTQY
NA,TRBV2,TRBJ1-1,ACFRDREAF
NA,TRBV27,TRBJ1-5,ASSRPGYNQPQH
NA,TRBV3-1/TRBV3-2,TRBJ2-5,ASSPPYRVQETQY
NA,TRBV21-1,TRBJ1-4,ASSKEGENSRKLF
NA,TRBV11-2,TRBJ2-3,ASSLDTKTDTQY
NA,TRBV10-3,TRBJ2-5,AISLRVAETQY
few,TRBV7-9,TRBJ1-1,ASSLVGGSAEAF
NA,TRBV5-1,TRBJ1-2,ASSPGDSTNYGYT
NA,TRBV19,TRBJ2-5,ASSSILDRGGETQY
NA,TRBV12-3/TRBV12-4,TRBJ1-5,ASSFDTYQPQH
NA,TRBV21-1,TRBJ1-6,ASSQDPRGNSPLH
NA,TRBV19,TRBJ2-1,ASSIPRGGGGEQF
NA,TRBV29-1,TRBJ1-3,SVLLLAGILGNTIY
NA,TRBV11-3,TRBJ2-2,ASSPRDTGEELF
NA,TRBV10-3,TRBJ2-7,AISAAYRPADSYEQY
NA,TRBV29-1,TRBJ2-3,SVRGTAYTDTQY
NA,TRBV11-3,TRBJ2-7,ASSLGFKGVSYEQY
NA,TRBV3-1/TRBV3-2,TRBJ2-5,ASSQRVGGGGETQY
NA,TRBV6-5,TRBJ1-5,ASRYRQGWNQPQH
NA,TRBV7-9,TRBJ2-5,ASSPWTVQETQY
NA,TRBV2,TRBJ1-1,ASKAGQGNTEAF
NA,TRBV5-1,TRBJ2-2,ASSRQDANTGELF
NA,TRBV24-1,TRBJ2-7,ATSDGQGQGQY
NA,TRBV6-5,TRBJ2-3,ASSRGQGDDTQY